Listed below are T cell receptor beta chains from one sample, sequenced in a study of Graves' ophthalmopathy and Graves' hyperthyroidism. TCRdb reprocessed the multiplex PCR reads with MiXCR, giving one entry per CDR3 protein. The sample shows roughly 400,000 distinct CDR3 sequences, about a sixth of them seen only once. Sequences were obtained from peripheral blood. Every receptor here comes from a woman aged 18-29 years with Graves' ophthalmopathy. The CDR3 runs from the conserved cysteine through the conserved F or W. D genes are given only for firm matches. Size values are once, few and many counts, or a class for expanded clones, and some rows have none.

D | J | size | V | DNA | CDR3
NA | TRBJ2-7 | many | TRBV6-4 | TGTGCCAGCAGTACACCTACAGGGAAAGAAACGGCCCTCTACGAGCAGTACTTC | CASSTPTGKETALYEQYF
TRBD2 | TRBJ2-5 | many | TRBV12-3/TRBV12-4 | TGTGCCAGCAGTCCGGGTAGCGGGGGGGCTCAAGAGACCCAGTACTTC | CASSPGSGGAQETQYF
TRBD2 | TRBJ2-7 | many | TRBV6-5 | TGTGCCAGCATCGGGCTAGCGGATTCCTACGAGCAGTACTTC | CASIGLADSYEQYF
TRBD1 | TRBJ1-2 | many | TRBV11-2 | TGTGCCAGCAGCTTAAGACTCGGGACAGGGAACTATGGCTACACCTTC | CASSLRLGTGNYGYTF
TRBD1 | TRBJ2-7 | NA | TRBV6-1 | TGTGCCAGCAGTCGCGGACAGGACGTCGAGCAGTACTTC | CASSRGQDVEQYF
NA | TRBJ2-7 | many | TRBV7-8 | TGTGCCAGCAGCCCCGGGGCAAGTGTGTACGAGCAGTACTTC | CASSPGASVYEQYF
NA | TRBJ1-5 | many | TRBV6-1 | TGTGCCAGCAGTCCCCCCGGGGGTCCCAATCAGCCCCAGCATTTT | CASSPPGGPNQPQHF
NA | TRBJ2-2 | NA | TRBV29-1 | TGCAGCGTTGAACCCGGGAACCCGAACACCGGGGAGCTGTTTTTT | CSVEPGNPNTGELFF
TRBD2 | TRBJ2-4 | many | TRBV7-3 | TGTGCCAGCAGCTTAGGGACTAGCGGGCATAAAGAAAACATTCAGTACTTC | CASSLGTSGHKENIQYF
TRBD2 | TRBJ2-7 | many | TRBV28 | TGTGCCAGCAGTTTCGGACTAGCGGGGGCCCGCGGGGAGCAGTACTTC | CASSFGLAGARGEQYF
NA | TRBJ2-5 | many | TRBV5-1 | TGCGCCAGCAGCTTAGCACGGAAGGGGGAGACCCAGTACTTC | CASSLARKGETQYF
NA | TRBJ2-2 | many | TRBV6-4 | TGTGCCAGCAGCTTCTCACTAGTCTCTCCGAACACCGGGGAGCTGTTTTTT | CASSFSLVSPNTGELFF
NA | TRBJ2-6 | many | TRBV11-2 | TGTGCCAGCAGCCCGACCCCCGGGTACGGGGCCAACGTCCTGACTTTC | CASSPTPGYGANVLTF
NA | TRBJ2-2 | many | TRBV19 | TGTGCCAGTAGTACGACCGGGACAACCACCGGGGAGCTGTTTTTT | CASSTTGTTTGELFF
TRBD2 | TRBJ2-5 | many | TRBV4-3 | TGCGCCAGCAGCCAAGATTCGTTAACAACTAGCGGGGCTGAGACCCAGTACTTC | CASSQDSLTTSGAETQYF